Each of the 32 T cell receptor beta chains below was sequenced from the same sample in a study of T cells in Graves' hyperthyroidism and ophthalmopathy. Template material for amplifying TCR beta CDR3 regions consisted of RNA transcripts. The TCR CDR3 first-round RT-PCR relied on the HTBI primer set. From the multiplex PCR reads, TCRdb called clonotypes with MiXCR, one entry per CDR3 protein. The sample has a few hundred thousand distinct CDR3 sequences, approximately 15% seen once. Sequencing was performed on blood. These receptors were collected from a woman under 40 with Graves' hyperthyroidism.

This chain uses TRBV2 with TRBJ2-2, with D perhaps TRBD1 or TRBD2 (5 bases each). The CDR3 contains 15 residues. Germline assignment: CDR1 SNHLY and CDR2 FYNNEI. Between the trimmed V and J ends, which lost 4 bases and 4 bases, there was a span of 13 bases. The CDR3 sequence is CASSVAGAGTGELFF. The CDR3 DNA reads TGTGCCAGCAGTGTTGCCGGGGCGGGCACCGGGGAGCTGTTTTTT. Filled out from reference TRBV2 and TRBJ2-2, the complete variable domain reads EPEVTQTPSHQVTQMGQEVILRCVPISNHLYFYWYRQILGQKVEFLVSFYNNEISEKSEIFDDQFSVERPDGSNFTLKIRSTKLEDSAMYFCASSVAGAGTGELFFGEGSRLTVL.

This clonotype was seen a handful of times. With a much larger clone just one base away, this may be a read error. The CDR3 ends on some other residue instead of the conserved phenylalanine or tryptophan, so this is likely a read error. As DNA, the CDR3 is TGTGCCAGCAGCCGGACAGGTAATCTAGCGGGAGTAGTCGGCGAGCAGTACCTC. Its protein product is CASSRTGNLAGVVGEQYL. J is TRBJ2-7 and V is TRBV27; 10 nucleotides line up with TRBD2. Losses at the gene ends were 6 bases for V and 6 bases for J; bases not matched to a gene: 20. The CDR3 totals 18 residues. The V gene's germline CDR1 is MNHEY and CDR2 SMNVEV (reference sequence).

The chain recombines TRBV19 with TRBJ1-5; D perhaps matches TRBD1 (5 bases). CDR3 length: 15 residues. V lost 2 bases and J lost 3, with 11 bases in between. Per germline, CDR1 LNHDA and CDR2 SQIVND (reference sequence). Written as DNA, the CDR3 is TGTGCCAGTAGTATATGGGGCAGCGACAATCAGCCCCAGCATTTT. Translated: CASSIWGSDNQPQHF.

This clonotype showed up just a few times. The CDR3 DNA follows: TGCGCCAGCAGCCCACAGGGTTGGTCAGATACGCAGTATTTT. This codes for CASSPQGWSDTQYF. This sequence joins TRBV5-1 and TRBJ2-3, with a weak D call TRBD1 (6 bases). Trimming cost V 4 bases and J 4 bases, with 13 bases left between them. This CDR3 spans 14 amino acids. Germline CDR1 is SGHRS and CDR2 is YFSETQ.

The rearrangement uses TRBV10-2 and TRBJ1-2; tentatively, D is TRBD1 (6 bases). V gave up 1 base and J gave up 4 bases, with 10 bases separating them. Germline values: CDR1 WSHSY, CDR2 SAAADI. This CDR3 region has 14 residues. The CDR3 sequence is CASSEWGLVYGYTF. CDR3 in DNA: TGCGCCAGCAGTGAGTGGGGGCTAGTCTATGGCTACACCTTC.

This clonotype was counted ten times or more. The V and J genes are TRBV18 and TRBJ1-5; D not certain. This CDR3 comprises 13 residues. Germline assignment: CDR1 KGHSH and CDR2 LQKENI. The ends were cut back, 2 bases at V and 1 base at J, with 3 bases in the middle. As DNA, the CDR3 is TGTGCCAGCTCACCAGGGAGCAATCAGCCCCAGCATTTT. Its translation: CASSPGSNQPQHF.

The gene calls are TRBV19 and TRBJ1-1, with TRBD1 matching 9 bases. There are 15 residues in the CDR3. Germline CDR1 LNHDA, CDR2 SQIVND (reference sequence). Trimming removed 2 bases from V and 3 bases from J; junction bases left unmatched: 4. As DNA, the CDR3 is TGTGCCAGTAGTATAAGGAGGACAGGGGACACTGAAGCTTTCTTT. Its protein is CASSIRRTGDTEAFF. The full variable domain, rest sourced from reference TRBV19 and TRBJ1-1, is DGGITQSPKYLFRKEGQNVTLSCEQNLNHDAMYWYRQDPGQGLRLIYYSQIVNDFQKGDIAEGYSVSREKKESFPLTVTSAQKNPTAFYLCASSIRRTGDTEAFFGQGTRLTVV.

This clonotype showed up just once. A single base separates this from a much larger clone, so it may be a read error. V and J are TRBV28 and TRBJ1-1, with D possibly TRBD2 on 6 matching bases. The DNA end favors TRBJ2-2, so the J call may be wrong. CDR3 size: 14 residues. Germline-derived CDR1 and CDR2 are MDHEN and SYDVKM. CDR3 loop: CASSWVLARGKLFF. The CDR3, as DNA: TGTGCCAGCAGTTGGGTGCTAGCGCGAGGGAAGCTGTTTTTT.

This clonotype was counted ten times or more. This rearrangement joins TRBV20-1 to TRBJ2-1; 11 positions agree with TRBD2. Germline V CDR1 and CDR2: DFQATT, SNEGSKA (reference sequence). Trimming at V came to 4 bases and at J to 8 bases, leaving 10 bases not matched to a gene. CDR3 length: 15 amino acids. The CDR3: CSATQLAGVGDEQFF. CDR3 DNA: TGCAGTGCTACTCAACTAGCGGGAGTAGGAGATGAGCAGTTCTTC.

This clonotype was picked up many times. The chain carries TRBV3-1 and TRBJ1-5; D gene unclear. Trimming removed 0 bases from V and 3 bases from J, with 9 bases in between. There are 15 residues in the CDR3. CDR1 LGHDT and CDR2 YNNKEL come from the germline V gene (reference sequence). CDR3 residues: CASSQDHGANQPQHF. The CDR3 DNA is TGTGCCAGCAGCCAAGACCACGGTGCCAATCAGCCCCAGCATTTT. The full variable domain, rest sourced from reference TRBV3-1 and TRBJ1-5, is DTAVSQTPKYLVTQMGNDKSIKCEQNLGHDTMYWYKQDSKKFLKIMFSYNNKELIINETVPNRFSPKSPDKAHLNLHINSLELGDSAVYFCASSQDHGANQPQHFGDGTRLSIL.

This clonotype was observed a handful of times. This sequence joins TRBV4-1 and TRBJ1-2, with 10 positions matching TRBD1. Germline assignment: CDR1 MGHRA and CDR2 YSYEKL. The CDR3 is 17 amino acids. V dropped 0 bases and J dropped 4; count of bases not matched to a gene: 8. In DNA form, the CDR3 reads TGCGCCAGCAGCCAAGAAGGAGGGACAGGGGCGACCTATGGCTACACCTTC. Translating it yields CASSQEGGTGATYGYTF.

This clonotype occurred many times. The CDR3 is CSTEILAGVDEQFF. In DNA, the CDR3 is TGCAGTACCGAGATCTTAGCGGGAGTGGATGAGCAGTTCTTC. The chain links TRBV20-1 to TRBJ2-1; 9 nucleotides line up with TRBD2. Germline CDR1 DFQATT, CDR2 SNEGSKA (reference sequence). CDR3 length: 14 residues. The ends lost 8 bases at V and 8 bases at J; junction bases unmatched: 13.

This clonotype occurred many times. The chain carries TRBV2 and TRBJ1-5; TRBD1 might be the D (6 bases). The CDR3 runs to 15 residues. Looked up from germline, CDR1 is SNHLY and CDR2 is FYNNEI. Trimming shortened V by 7 bases and J by 9 bases, and 22 bases separated the two germline ends. CDR3 DNA: TGTGCCAGCATGCAGGGGACTCGAAACACGGGGCCCCAGCATTTT. Translated: CASMQGTRNTGPQHF.

This clonotype has only a few counts. This chain links TRBV5-1 with TRBJ1-3, with TRBD1 as a possible D gene (5 bases). V dropped 4 bases and J dropped 4 bases, with 9 bases sitting between them. CDR1 is SGHRS and CDR2 is YFSETQ in the germline V gene. The CDR3 totals 13 residues. In DNA form, the CDR3 reads TGCGCCAGCAGCCCGGGACTGGGAAACACCATATATTTT. This translates into CASSPGLGNTIYF. The entire variable domain, with the rest obtained from reference TRBV5-1 and TRBJ1-3, is as follows: KAGVTQTPRYLIKTRGQQVTLSCSPISGHRSVSWYQQTPGQGLQFLFEYFSETQRNKGNFPGRFSGRQFSNSRSEMNVSTLELGDSALYLCASSPGLGNTIYFGEGSWLTVV.

This clonotype has at least ten counts. This sequence joins TRBV30 and TRBJ1-4; TRBD1 is a possible D gene (6 bases). CDR3 length: 15 amino acids. CDR1 and CDR2 (germline): GTSNPN, SVGIG (reference sequence). Trimming removed 1 base at V and 2 bases at J, with 11 bases between. CDR3 sequence: CAWSGPGVTNEKLFF. CDR3 coding DNA: TGTGCCTGGAGTGGCCCAGGGGTGACTAATGAAAAACTGTTTTTT.

This clonotype has a count of ten or more. CDR3 residues: CASGLAHGGTGSADTQYF. CDR3 DNA: TGTGCTAGTGGTTTGGCACACGGGGGGACAGGGTCGGCAGATACGCAGTATTTT. The V call is TRBV12-5, the J call TRBJ2-3, with 9 bases that match TRBD1. The CDR3 spans 18 residues. CDR1 and CDR2 from the germline V gene are LGHNT and FRNRAP. V was clipped by 1 base and J by 4 bases; unmatched bases: 12.

In this sample, this clonotype turned up many times. The limits of the CDR3 on the DNA are not certain, so only TCRdb's listed CDR3 is given. The CDR3: CASSYSLQRIEANTEAFF. The genes are TRBV6-2 or TRBV6-3 and TRBJ1-1. Per germline, CDR1 MNHEY and CDR2 SVGEGT. Counting both end residues, the CDR3 totals 18 amino acids.

The V gene is TRBV7-6, the J gene TRBJ2-7, with D unresolved. V lost 3 bases and J lost 0, with 18 bases in between. Germline CDR1 SGHVS, CDR2 FNYEAQ. There are 17 residues in the CDR3. Here the CDR3 DNA reads TGTGCCAGCAGCTTTCATAGTGGCGCCGAAAGCTCCTACGAGCAGTACTTC. Its protein is CASSFHSGAESSYEQYF. The full variable domain, in which reference TRBV7-6 and TRBJ2-7 provide the parts outside the CDR3, is GAGVSQSPRYKVTKRGQDVALRCDPISGHVSLYWYRQALGQGPEFLTYFNYEAQQDKSGLPNDRFSAERPEGSISTLTIQRTEQRDSAMYRCASSFHSGAESSYEQYFGPGTRLTVT.

In this sample, this clonotype turned up many times. V usage is TRBV18 and J usage is TRBJ1-1; D perhaps matches TRBD1 (5 bases). The germline V gene has CDR1 KGHSH and CDR2 LQKENI. The CDR3 is made up of 16 amino acids. V was cut by 6 bases and J by 0 bases, with 17 bases left in between. CDR3 nucleotide sequence: TGTGCCAGCTCCCCCCAGGGAGGGTTGATGAACACTGAAGCTTTCTTT. This codes for CASSPQGGLMNTEAFF.

The chain employs TRBV6-1 and TRBJ1-6, with D possibly matching TRBD1 (5 bases). V was pared by 5 bases and J by 2 bases, with 16 bases between. The CDR3 sequence is 17 residues long. Germline values: CDR1 MNHNS, CDR2 SASEGT. The DNA for the CDR3 is TGTGCCAGCAGTTCTGCGGCGCGGGGCCCCTATAATTCACCCCTCCACTTT. Protein sequence: CASSSAARGPYNSPLHF.

The table lists this clonotype with many counts. The chain carries TRBV20-1 and TRBJ2-3, with 7 bases identical to TRBD2. Losses at the gene ends were 5 bases for V and 0 bases for J; bases not matched to a gene: 8. The germline CDR1 and CDR2 sequences are DFQATT and SNEGSKA (reference sequence). The CDR3 covers 15 residues. CDR3 sequence: CSAHSVSGSTDTQYF. The DNA for the CDR3 is TGCAGTGCTCATTCGGTTAGCGGGAGCACAGATACGCAGTATTTT.

The chain links TRBV5-6 to TRBJ2-5; TRBD2 matches at 15 bases. The CDR3 runs to 18 residues. Germline CDR1 reads SGHDT; CDR2 reads YYEEEE. V shed 1 base and J 4 bases; nucleotides not matched to a gene: 8. Here the CDR3 DNA reads TGTGCCAGCAGCTTGCGAACCAGGACTAGCGGGAGGGGAGAGACCCAGTACTTC. As protein: CASSLRTRTSGRGETQYF.

In its sample, this clonotype was seen many times. The chain uses TRBV27 and TRBJ1-1, with 8 bases identical to TRBD1. The CDR3 totals 15 residues. Germline V gene lookup returns CDR1 MNHEY and CDR2 SMNVEV (reference sequence). V shed 5 bases and J 1 base; nucleotides not matched to a gene: 6. This chain's CDR3 is CASSVDRGPNTEAFF. In DNA, the CDR3 is TGTGCCAGCAGTGTAGACAGGGGTCCGAACACTGAAGCTTTCTTT.

This clonotype occurred many times. The rearrangement uses TRBV6-2 or TRBV6-3 and TRBJ2-7, with 8 positions matching TRBD2. CDR1 and CDR2 from the germline V gene are MNHEY and SVGEGT. The CDR3 loop spans 16 amino acids. The trim removed 10 bases at V and 3 bases at J, leaving 17 bases unmatched. The CDR3 loop reads CATKSKGREGYYEQYF. DNA for the CDR3: TGTGCCACCAAAAGCAAGGGCCGGGAGGGGTACTACGAGCAGTACTTC.

This clonotype was counted many times. The chain combines TRBV7-2 with TRBJ2-7, with 9 bases that match TRBD2. Germline-derived CDR1 and CDR2 are SGHTA and FQGNSA. The V segment lost 0 bases and the J segment 4 bases; nucleotides outside the gene matches: 4. This CDR3 contains 15 residues. CDR3 sequence reads: CASSLATSGGYEQYF. CDR3 nucleotides: TGTGCCAGCAGCTTAGCGACTAGCGGAGGATACGAGCAGTACTTC.

A remark on this clonotype: Just one base apart from a much larger clone, this may be a read error. No conserved phenylalanine or tryptophan ends this CDR3, so it is likely a read error. V is TRBV6-2 or TRBV6-3 and J is TRBJ2-7, with TRBD2 identical over 9 bases. The germline CDR1 and CDR2 sequences are MNHEY and SVGEGT. The CDR3 has 14 amino acids. The V and J ends lost 8 bases and 1 base, in that order; junction bases with no gene match: 6. DNA for the CDR3: TGTGCCAGCGTCCCTAGCGGGAAATCCTACGAGCAGTACCTC. This gives the protein CASVPSGKSYEQYL.

J is TRBJ2-1 and V is TRBV19; 14 nucleotides match TRBD2. CDR3 length equals 15 residues. With 5 bases clipped from V and 9 bases from J, the junction kept 6 bases outside the gene matches. Germline V gene data show CDR1 as LNHDA and CDR2 as SQIVND (reference sequence). This chain's CDR3 is CASSPGTSGSTEQFF. The CDR3 region has the DNA TGTGCCAGTAGTCCCGGGACTAGCGGGAGCACTGAGCAGTTCTTC.

This clonotype showed up many times. The CDR3 nucleotides are TGTGCCAGCACCAAGCACCCCGGTGGGTTCGGCTACGAGCAGTACTTC. Its protein is CASTKHPGGFGYEQYF. The chain employs TRBV6-1 and TRBJ2-7; D remains ambiguous. Germline V lookup: CDR1 MNHNS, CDR2 SASEGT. There are 16 residues in the CDR3. V was clipped by 7 bases and J by 3 bases, with 22 bases between them.

A few counts support this clonotype. The rearrangement links TRBV3-1 to TRBJ2-7; D unresolved. Germline V gene lookup returns CDR1 LGHDT and CDR2 YNNKEL (reference sequence). The CDR3 is 17 amino acids. Trimming took off 5 bases at V and 2 bases at J, with 22 bases between the two ends. In nucleotides, the CDR3 is TGTGCCAGCAGCTTCCTCCCTACCGGGTTTACAACCTACGAGCAGTACTTC. This sequence encodes CASSFLPTGFTTYEQYF.

This clonotype was recorded many times. V and J are TRBV6-5 and TRBJ2-5; 7 positions match TRBD2. V shed 0 bases and J 3 bases; nucleotides not matched to a gene: 7. This CDR3 is 16 amino acids long. The germline CDR1 and CDR2 sequences are MNHEY and SVGAGI. This CDR3 reads CASSYSSRGLEETQYF. In DNA form, the CDR3 reads TGTGCCAGCAGTTACTCGAGCCGTGGACTAGAAGAGACCCAGTACTTC.

This clonotype has at least ten counts. V and J are TRBV28 and TRBJ1-6; D remains ambiguous. Germline loops: CDR1 MDHEN, CDR2 SYDVKM. V lost 10 bases to trimming and J lost 0 bases, with 16 bases between them. This CDR3 has 16 residues. The CDR3 bases are TGTGCCATCAGATTATCCGGGAGCTCCTATAATTCACCCCTCCACTTT. As protein: CAIRLSGSSYNSPLHF.

This clonotype was counted ten times or more. The chain's CDR3 is CASSLVSWDYTYEQYF. The CDR3 DNA reads as TGTGCCAGCAGCTTAGTCTCTTGGGACTATACCTACGAGCAGTACTTC. The J gene is TRBJ2-7, the V gene TRBV7-2; 7 nucleotides match TRBD2. This CDR3 spans 16 amino acids. Trimming at V came to 1 base and at J to 2 bases, leaving 8 bases not matched to a gene. Per germline, CDR1 SGHTA and CDR2 FQGNSA.